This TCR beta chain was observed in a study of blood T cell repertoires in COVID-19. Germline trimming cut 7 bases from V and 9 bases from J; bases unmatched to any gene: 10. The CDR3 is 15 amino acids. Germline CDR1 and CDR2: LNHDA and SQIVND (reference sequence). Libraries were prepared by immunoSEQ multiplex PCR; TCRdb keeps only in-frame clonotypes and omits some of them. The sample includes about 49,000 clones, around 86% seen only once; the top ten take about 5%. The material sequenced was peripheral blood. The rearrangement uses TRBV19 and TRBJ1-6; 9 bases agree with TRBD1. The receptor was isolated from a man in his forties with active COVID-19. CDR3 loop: CASTPWGQGPSPLHF. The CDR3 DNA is TGTGCCAGTACTCCATGGGGACAGGGACCTTCACCCCTCCACTTT.